A single sample is the source of the 22 T cell receptor beta chains below, sequenced in a study of early T cells in non-severe SARS-CoV-2 infection. TCRdb processed the 5' RACE reads anew with MiXCR; each CDR3 protein has one entry. The data contain almost 45,000 distinct CDR3 sequences, approximately 6% of them seen just once; the ten biggest clones take up about an eighth. Sequencing was done on a sample of whole blood. The receptors shown here come from an adult who was a healthcare worker with PCR-confirmed SARS-CoV-2 infection or an uninfected control (not recorded which).

This clonotype was counted between two and nine times. This sequence joins TRBV6-5 and TRBJ2-2, with D tentatively TRBD1 (5 bases). From germline, CDR1 is MNHEY and CDR2 SVGAGI. The V end was cut by 2 bases, the J end by 6 bases, with 7 bases between. The CDR3 sequence is 13 residues long. CDR3 amino acids: CASSYGAAGELFF. The CDR3 DNA sequence: TGTGCCAGCAGTTACGGGGCTGCCGGGGAGCTGTTTTTT.

This clonotype was recorded a few times. V and J are TRBV28 and TRBJ1-2; 7 bases map to TRBD1. CDR1 MDHEN and CDR2 SYDVKM come from the germline V gene. CDR3 size: 16 residues. Losses at the gene ends were 7 bases for V and 0 bases for J; bases not matched to a gene: 11. This CDR3 is CASKENNRGPNYGYTF. The CDR3, as DNA: TGTGCCAGCAAAGAGAACAACAGGGGCCCTAACTATGGCTACACCTTC.

This rearrangement joins TRBV11-2 to TRBJ2-5; D might be TRBD1 (9 bases). From germline, CDR1 is SGHAT and CDR2 FQNNGV. The length of the CDR3 is 17 residues. V was clipped by 4 bases and J by 2 bases, with 20 bases between them. The CDR3: CASSSRGGQGFQETQYF. The CDR3 DNA follows: TGTGCCAGCAGCTCCCGGGGGGGACAGGGCTTTCAAGAGACCCAGTACTTC.

The table lists this clonotype with many counts. The chain employs TRBV29-1 and TRBJ2-5; 7 bases map to TRBD1. The CDR3 loop spans 15 amino acids. Looked up from germline, CDR1 is SQVTM and CDR2 is ANQGSEA. The trim removed 3 bases at V and 3 bases at J, leaving 10 bases unmatched. This CDR3 reads CSVELTGTEEETQYF. CDR3 nucleotides: TGCAGCGTTGAGTTAACCGGGACAGAGGAAGAGACCCAGTACTTC.

Many counts were recorded for this clonotype. V usage is TRBV7-3 and J usage is TRBJ2-1; 9 bases fit TRBD1. The CDR3 sequence is 15 residues long. The germline gives CDR1 SGHTA, CDR2 FQGTGA. The ends lost 5 bases at V and 4 bases at J; junction bases unmatched: 6. As DNA, the CDR3 is TGTGCCAGCAGCATCGCCGGGACAGGGTACAATGAGCAGTTCTTC. It is translated as CASSIAGTGYNEQFF.

This clonotype was recorded at least ten times. This sequence joins TRBV2 and TRBJ2-3; possible D gene TRBD1, 6 bases. The CDR3 consists of 15 residues. V lost 3 bases and J 7 bases, leaving 17 bases between the germline ends. Germline V gives CDR1 SNHLY, CDR2 FYNNEI. The CDR3 sequence is CASSDRGHPANTQYF. Here the CDR3 DNA reads TGTGCCAGCAGTGACAGGGGCCACCCGGCTAATACGCAGTATTTT.

The chain recombines TRBV5-5 with TRBJ2-2, with 8 bases lining up with TRBD1. The CDR3 totals 14 residues. Germline values: CDR1 SGHKS, CDR2 YYEKEE (reference sequence). Unmatched junction bases numbered 6, after V lost 5 bases and J lost 6 bases. The CDR3 reads CASSIGQGPGELFF. CDR3 DNA: TGTGCCAGCAGTATAGGACAGGGCCCCGGGGAGCTGTTTTTT.

This clonotype occurred many times. The chain links TRBV5-1 to TRBJ1-2, with unresolved D. From germline, CDR1 is SGHRS and CDR2 YFSETQ. The germline V and J ends were trimmed by 0 bases and 8 bases, with 11 bases remaining between them. The CDR3 is 13 residues long. CDR3 residues: CASSLVAQEGYTF. CDR3 nucleotides: TGCGCCAGCAGCTTGGTCGCGCAGGAGGGCTACACCTTC.

The table lists this clonotype with a few counts. The chain combines TRBV19 with TRBJ2-2; D perhaps matches TRBD2 (6 bases). The germline V gene encodes CDR1 LNHDA and CDR2 SQIVND (reference sequence). The V gene lost 8 bases and the J gene lost 6 bases, with 13 bases spanning the gap. The CDR3 spans 13 residues. DNA of the CDR3: TGTGCCAGTGGACTAAGTATAGCCGGGGAGCTGTTTTTT. This translates into CASGLSIAGELFF.

This chain links TRBV6-5 with TRBJ2-7, with D perhaps matching TRBD2 (6 bases). Between the trimmed V and J ends, which lost 0 bases and 1 base, there was a span of 10 bases. This CDR3 region has 15 residues. Germline values: CDR1 MNHEY, CDR2 SVGAGI. This chain's CDR3 is CASSYSRRGSYEQYF. In DNA form, the CDR3 reads TGTGCCAGCAGTTACTCGAGGAGGGGATCCTACGAGCAGTACTTC.

This clonotype was counted ten times or more. This chain joins TRBV12-3 or TRBV12-4 and TRBJ1-2; possibly TRBD1 for D (5 bases). V was cut by 5 bases and J by 6 bases, with 13 bases left in between. This CDR3 contains 13 residues. CDR3 bases: TGTGCCAGCAGTCGGGGCGCTGGGCATGGCTACACCTTC. It yields the protein CASSRGAGHGYTF.

Many counts were recorded for this clonotype. The chain joins TRBV28 to TRBJ1-1; D ambiguous. V gave up 0 bases and J gave up 3 bases, with 8 bases separating them. Germline loops: CDR1 MDHEN, CDR2 SYDVKM. The length of the CDR3 is 14 residues. The CDR3 coding sequence is TGTGCCAGCAGTTTATGGGCCCAAGACACTGAAGCTTTCTTT. Translated, it gives CASSLWAQDTEAFF.

This clonotype showed up many times. The rearrangement joins TRBV12-3 or TRBV12-4 to TRBJ2-1, with 12 bases fitting TRBD1. This CDR3 has 15 residues. Trimming cost V 6 bases and J 8 bases; bases outside gene matches: 8. CDR3 DNA: TGTGCCAGCAGCCTCGGGACAGGGGGCTTCGATGAGCAGTTCTTC. Protein product: CASSLGTGGFDEQFF.

V is TRBV6-2 or TRBV6-3 and J is TRBJ2-1; D gene unclear. Deletions cut 6 bases from V and 10 bases from J, with 16 bases between. The germline gives CDR1 MNHEY, CDR2 SVGEGT. This CDR3 comprises 13 residues. Here the CDR3 DNA reads TGTGCCAGCAGCCAAGACCTGAGGCCGGAGCAGTTCTTC. This sequence encodes CASSQDLRPEQFF.

The V gene is TRBV6-5, the J gene TRBJ1-6; TRBD1 might be the D (5 bases). Germline values: CDR1 MNHEY, CDR2 SVGAGI. Trimming removed 4 bases from V and 9 bases from J, with 16 bases in between. The CDR3 consists of 15 residues. CDR3 in DNA: TGTGCCAGCAGTTCAAGGGACGGCTCCTTTTCACCCCTCCACTTT. Its translation: CASSSRDGSFSPLHF.

This chain joins TRBV5-1 and TRBJ1-6; the match to TRBD1 covers 8 bases. J gave up 6 bases and V 4 bases, and 6 bases lay outside the gene matches. The CDR3 length is 15 residues. Germline values: CDR1 SGHRS, CDR2 YFSETQ. CDR3 sequence reads: CASSTKDRVNSPLHF. In nucleotides, the CDR3 is TGCGCCAGCAGCACGAAGGACAGGGTTAATTCACCCCTCCACTTT.

This clonotype occurred a few times. The V call is TRBV28, the J call TRBJ2-5; D not resolved. The CDR3 sequence is 13 residues long. Germline V lookup: CDR1 MDHEN, CDR2 SYDVKM. V lost 5 bases, J lost 3 bases, and 10 bases lay in between. The CDR3 here is CASSPTPKETQYF. The CDR3 nucleotides read TGTGCCAGCAGTCCCACCCCAAAAGAGACCCAGTACTTC.

The sample holds many counts of this clonotype. The chain uses TRBV6-1 and TRBJ1-6; a possible D gene is TRBD1 (5 bases). This CDR3 comprises 14 residues. V shed 3 bases and J shed 8 bases, with 11 bases lying between them. The germline gives CDR1 MNHNS, CDR2 SASEGT. This chain's CDR3 is CASSERRGDSPLHF. DNA of the CDR3: TGTGCCAGCAGTGAGCGACGGGGGGATTCACCCCTCCACTTT.

This clonotype came up a few times. The chain is built from TRBV6-1 and TRBJ2-2; D may correspond to TRBD1 or TRBD2 (6 bases each). Germline values: CDR1 MNHNS, CDR2 SASEGT. The V end lost 4 bases, the J end lost 7 bases, and 19 bases lay between the germline ends. This CDR3 contains 16 residues. CDR3 sequence (DNA): TGTGCCAGCAGTGGGGGAAGCCGGGGGCGCATCGGGGAGCTGTTTTTT. Its protein is CASSGGSRGRIGELFF.

This clonotype occurred many times. V is TRBV5-5 and J is TRBJ1-2; D perhaps matches TRBD1 (5 bases). Germline lookup yields CDR1 SGHKS and CDR2 YYEKEE (reference sequence). Between the trimmed V and J ends, which lost 3 bases and 8 bases, there was a span of 14 bases. There are 13 residues in the CDR3. The CDR3 nucleotides read TGTGCCAGCAGCTCTCCCCCAGGGAAAGGCTACACCTTC. It translates to CASSSPPGKGYTF.

This rearrangement joins TRBV28 to TRBJ2-7; D unresolved. CDR1 MDHEN and CDR2 SYDVKM come from the germline V gene. V was cut by 6 bases and J by 2 bases, with 8 bases left in between. This CDR3 spans 12 amino acids. This CDR3 reads CASRRTTYEQYF. CDR3 sequence (DNA): TGTGCCAGCAGAAGGACGACCTACGAGCAGTACTTC. Using reference TRBV28 and TRBJ2-7 for the parts outside the CDR3, the full variable domain is DVKVTQSSRYLVKRTGEKVFLECVQDMDHENMFWYRQDPGLGLRLIYFSYDVKMKEKGDIPEGYSVSREKKERFSLILESASTNQTSMYLCASRRTTYEQYFGPGTRLTVT.

This clonotype was recorded only once. A much larger clone is a single base away; this may be a read error. The chain employs TRBV4-3 and TRBJ2-5; 7 bases are shared with TRBD1. The V and J ends lost 0 bases and 7 bases, in that order; junction bases with no gene match: 8. The CDR3 is 15 amino acids. Germline V CDR1 and CDR2: LGHNA, YSLEER. CDR3 DNA sequence: TGCGCCAGCAGCCAAGATAGTAGGGGGCCGGGGACCCAGTACTTC. This gives the protein CASSQDSRGPGTQYF.